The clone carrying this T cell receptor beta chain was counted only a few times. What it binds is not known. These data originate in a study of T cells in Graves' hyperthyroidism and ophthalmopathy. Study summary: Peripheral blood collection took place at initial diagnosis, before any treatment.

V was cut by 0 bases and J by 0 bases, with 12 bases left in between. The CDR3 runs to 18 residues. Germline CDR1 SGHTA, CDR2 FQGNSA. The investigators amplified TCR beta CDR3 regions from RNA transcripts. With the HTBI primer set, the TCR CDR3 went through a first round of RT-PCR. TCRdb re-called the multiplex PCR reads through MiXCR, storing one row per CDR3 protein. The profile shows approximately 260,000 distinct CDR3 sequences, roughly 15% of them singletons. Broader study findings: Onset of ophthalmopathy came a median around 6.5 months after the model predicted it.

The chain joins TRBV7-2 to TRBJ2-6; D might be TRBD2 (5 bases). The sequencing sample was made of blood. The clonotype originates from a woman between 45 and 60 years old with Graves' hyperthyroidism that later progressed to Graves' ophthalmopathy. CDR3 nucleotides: TGTGCCAGCAGCTTAGCGCGGGCAGGCCGCTCTGGGGCCAACGTCCTGACTTTC. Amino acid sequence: CASSLARAGRSGANVLTF.